This TCR beta chain was captured by sequencing in a study of long-term antiretroviral therapy in people with HIV. Concerning this clone: Its antigen is unidentified.

Study-wide results and limits: Diversity went up after ART and still fell short of transplant donor controls.

This was the immunoSEQ v3.0 assay at survey level. Profiling relied on immunoSEQ multiplex PCR, and the TCRdb table lists in-frame clones only, not all of them. In the table there are just over 15,000 clones, roughly 83% of which are singletons. The sample in question was unsorted PBMCs, obtained just before starting antiretroviral therapy. The receptor comes from a man aged 40-49 years with HIV.

Here the CDR3 DNA reads TGTGCCAGTAGTATGACGAAGGACTCTGCCTTACGCGGTGAGCAGTTCTTC. Protein sequence: CASSMTKDSALRGEQFF. The chain uses TRBV19 and TRBJ2-1; tentative D call: TRBD2 (5 bases). Germline V gene sequence: CDR1 LNHDA, CDR2 SQIVND (reference sequence). V dropped 3 bases and J dropped 9 bases, with 24 bases sitting between them. This CDR3 comprises 17 residues.